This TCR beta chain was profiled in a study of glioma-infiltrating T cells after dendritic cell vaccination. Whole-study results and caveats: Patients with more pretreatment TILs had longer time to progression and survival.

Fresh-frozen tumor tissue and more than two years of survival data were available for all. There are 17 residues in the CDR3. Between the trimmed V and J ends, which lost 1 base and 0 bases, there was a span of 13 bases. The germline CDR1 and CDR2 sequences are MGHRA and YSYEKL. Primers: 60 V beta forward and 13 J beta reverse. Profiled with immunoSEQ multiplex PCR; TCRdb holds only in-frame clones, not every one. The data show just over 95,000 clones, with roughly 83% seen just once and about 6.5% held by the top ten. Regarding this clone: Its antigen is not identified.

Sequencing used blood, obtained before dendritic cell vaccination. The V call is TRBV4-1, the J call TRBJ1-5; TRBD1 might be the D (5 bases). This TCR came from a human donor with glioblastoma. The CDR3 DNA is TGCGCCAGCAGCCAAGTCAAGGACACTTATAGCAATCAGCCCCAGCATTTT. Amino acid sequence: CASSQVKDTYSNQPQHF.